This entry features one TCR beta chain sequence. Antigen: not known. Sample donors were healthy Caucasian individuals that came from Russia, aged about 6 to 95. Every donor contributed 7.5 to 10 milliliters of peripheral blood by blood draw. This record belongs to a study of blood T cells in healthy people across ages. Study-wide points: Diversity figures based on one million T cells were deemed too low.

The germline V gene encodes CDR1 KGHDR and CDR2 SFDVKD. This CDR3 region has 15 residues. Primers used in a second PCR of about 7 to 12 cycles were a sample-barcoded 5' primer and a J-beta primer mix. Using its own MiXCR run on the 5' RACE reads, TCRdb lists one record per CDR3 protein. Here the sample spans approximately 1,100,000 distinct CDR3 sequences, around 43% being singletons. V usage is TRBV24-1 and J usage is TRBJ2-5, with TRBD2 identical over 8 bases. Judging by the DNA end, TRBJ2-7 fits better; the J call may be wrong. This clonotype originated in an older woman in good health. Sequenced input: blood. DNA for the CDR3: TGTGCCACCAGTGACCCCACTAGCGGACTCTACGAGCAGTACTTC. It codes for CATSDPTSGLYEQYF.